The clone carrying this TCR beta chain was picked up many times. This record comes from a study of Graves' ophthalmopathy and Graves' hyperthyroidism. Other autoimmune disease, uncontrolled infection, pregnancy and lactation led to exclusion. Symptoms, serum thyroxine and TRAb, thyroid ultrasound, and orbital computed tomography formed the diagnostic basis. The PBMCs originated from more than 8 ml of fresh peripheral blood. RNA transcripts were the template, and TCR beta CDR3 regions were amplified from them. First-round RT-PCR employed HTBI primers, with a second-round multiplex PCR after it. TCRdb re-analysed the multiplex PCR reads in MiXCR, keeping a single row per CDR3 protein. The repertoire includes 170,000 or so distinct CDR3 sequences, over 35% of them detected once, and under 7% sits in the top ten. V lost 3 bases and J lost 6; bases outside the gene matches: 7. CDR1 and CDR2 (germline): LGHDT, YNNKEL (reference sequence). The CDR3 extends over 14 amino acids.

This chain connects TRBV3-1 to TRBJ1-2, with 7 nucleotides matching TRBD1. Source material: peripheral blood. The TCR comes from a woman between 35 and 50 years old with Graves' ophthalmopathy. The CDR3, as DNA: TGTGCCAGCAGCCAGACAGGGAAGGAGCATGGCTACACCTTC. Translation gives CASSQTGKEHGYTF. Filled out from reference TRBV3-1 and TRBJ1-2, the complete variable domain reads DTAVSQTPKYLVTQMGNDKSIKCEQNLGHDTMYWYKQDSKKFLKIMFSYNNKELIINETVPNRFSPKSPDKAHLNLHINSLELGDSAVYFCASSQTGKEHGYTFGSGTRLTVV.